Listed here are 28 T cell receptor beta chains from one sample, sequenced in a study of vaccination effects on CD4 cells after COVID-19. Around day 10 of culture, CD4+ T cells were separated out. These receptors lack a known antigen. Sequenced by immunoSEQ multiplex PCR; TCRdb stores in-frame clones only, minus some. The sample lists about 37,000 clones, approximately 75% occurring once. The starting material was CD4+ T cells from PBMCs cultured without peptide, obtained before COVID-19 vaccination. These receptors were taken from a human donor who received a COVID-19 vaccine.

The rearrangement joins TRBV24-1 to TRBJ2-2, with D unclear. The CDR3 covers 13 residues. Trimming shortened V by 9 bases and J by 4 bases, and 11 bases separated the two germline ends. CDR1 and CDR2 (germline): KGHDR, SFDVKD. CDR3 in amino acids: CATADGGTGELFF. CDR3 nucleotides: TGTGCCACCGCCGATGGTGGCACCGGGGAGCTGTTTTTT.

The chain couples TRBV4-3 to TRBJ1-3; no definite D call. Per germline, CDR1 LGHNA and CDR2 YSLEER. This CDR3 is 20 amino acids long. V lost 0 bases to trimming and J lost 3 bases, with 24 bases between them. The CDR3 region is CASSQDILGSGSGHGNTIYF. In DNA form, the CDR3 reads TGCGCCAGCAGCCAAGATATACTGGGGTCAGGCTCGGGTCATGGAAACACCATATATTTT.

V is TRBV5-5 and J is TRBJ2-7; the D call may be TRBD1 or TRBD2 (5 bases each). V lost 5 bases and J lost 0, with 9 bases in between. Germline V gene sequence: CDR1 SGHKS, CDR2 YYEKEE (reference sequence). CDR3 length equals 13 residues. DNA for the CDR3: TGTGCCAGCAGACGGGACCCCTCCTACGAGCAGTACTTC. Residues: CASRRDPSYEQYF.

The V and J genes are TRBV10-3 and TRBJ2-3, with D tentatively TRBD1 (6 bases). The germline V gene encodes CDR1 ENHRY and CDR2 SYGVKD. The ends were cut back, 10 bases at V and 3 bases at J, with 23 bases in the middle. This CDR3 is 16 amino acids long. In DNA form, the CDR3 reads TGTGCCACGTCGGTCCAAACAGGGTATCGGACAGATACGCAGTATTTT. Protein: CATSVQTGYRTDTQYF.

This clone is a singleton in its sample. V and J are TRBV5-6 and TRBJ1-4; 7 bases agree with TRBD1. After removal of 4 bases from V and 3 bases from J, the junction contained 3 bases not matched to a gene. Per the germline V gene, CDR1 is SGHDT and CDR2 is YYEEEE. The CDR3 is 14 amino acids. CDR3 amino acids: CASSRDRANEKLFF. For the CDR3, the DNA is TGTGCCAGCAGCAGGGACAGAGCTAATGAAAAACTGTTTTTT.

V usage is TRBV15 and J usage is TRBJ2-3; unclear D gene. The CDR3 sequence is 14 residues long. Trimming removed 7 bases from V and 0 bases from J, with 11 bases in between. Germline V lookup: CDR1 LNHNV, CDR2 YYDKDF (reference sequence). The CDR3 sequence: CATMAAPSTDTQYF. The CDR3 DNA reads as TGTGCCACCATGGCGGCCCCTAGCACAGATACGCAGTATTTT.

The chain joins TRBV19 to TRBJ1-5, with D hard to call. The length of the CDR3 is 14 residues. Germline lookup yields CDR1 LNHDA and CDR2 SQIVND (reference sequence). The V end was cut by 3 bases, the J end by 3 bases, with 9 bases between. CDR3 amino acids: CASSMVLNNQPQHF. As DNA, the CDR3 is TGTGCCAGTAGTATGGTCCTGAACAATCAGCCCCAGCATTTT.

The chain recombines TRBV4-1 with TRBJ1-1, with a weak D call TRBD1 (5 bases). Trimming cost V 0 bases and J 5 bases, with 19 bases left between them. Germline loops: CDR1 MGHRA, CDR2 YSYEKL. This CDR3 comprises 17 residues. This CDR3 reads CASSQEGRAGMQTEAFF. The DNA for the CDR3 is TGCGCCAGCAGCCAAGAAGGAAGGGCAGGGATGCAGACTGAAGCTTTCTTT.

V usage is TRBV5-1 and J usage is TRBJ2-6; TRBD1 aligns across 7 bases. The CDR3 is 17 residues long. Germline CDR1 is SGHRS and CDR2 is YFSETQ. The ends lost 3 bases at V and 0 bases at J; junction bases unmatched: 6. The CDR3 sequence is CASSSGTAFSGANVLTF. CDR3 sequence (DNA): TGCGCCAGCAGCTCAGGGACAGCTTTCTCTGGGGCCAACGTCCTGACTTTC. The entire variable domain, with the rest obtained from reference TRBV5-1 and TRBJ2-6, is as follows: KAGVTQTPRYLIKTRGQQVTLSCSPISGHRSVSWYQQTPGQGLQFLFEYFSETQRNKGNFPGRFSGRQFSNSRSEMNVSTLELGDSALYLCASSSGTAFSGANVLTFGAGSRLTVL.

The chain combines TRBV14 with TRBJ1-6; tentative D call: TRBD1 (5 bases). The germline gives CDR1 SGHDN, CDR2 FVKESK. V was pared by 0 bases and J by 10 bases, with 16 bases between. This CDR3 spans 16 amino acids. The CDR3 nucleotides read TGTGCCAGCAGCCAAGATACGTACAGGCGAGGGTCACCCCTCCACTTT. Its translation: CASSQDTYRRGSPLHF.

This clone was seen only a few times. The V call is TRBV10-3, the J call TRBJ1-1, with TRBD1 matching 7 bases. The CDR3 runs 13 residues. Germline-derived CDR1 and CDR2 are ENHRY and SYGVKD. V was clipped by 9 bases and J by 3 bases; unmatched bases: 7. The CDR3 sequence: CAMGDSRDTEAFF. CDR3 coding DNA: TGTGCCATGGGGGACAGCAGGGACACTGAAGCTTTCTTT.

This chain links TRBV18 with TRBJ2-2, with 11 bases that match TRBD1. The CDR3 loop spans 16 amino acids. The junction had 4 bases not matched to a gene; V was cut back by 2 bases and J by 5 bases. Germline V gene data show CDR1 as KGHSH and CDR2 as LQKENI. CDR3 protein: CASSPRTGGETGELFF. DNA for the CDR3: TGTGCCAGCTCACCAAGGACAGGGGGCGAAACCGGGGAGCTGTTTTTT.

This clone came up once. The chain recombines TRBV15 with TRBJ1-4, with D maybe TRBD1 (6 bases). CDR3 size: 16 residues. V was clipped by 0 bases and J by 3 bases, with 11 bases between them. Germline CDR1 LNHNV, CDR2 YYDKDF (reference sequence). In nucleotides, the CDR3 is TGTGCCACCAGCAGAGATAGACGGACAGCTAATGAAAAACTGTTTTTT. It encodes CATSRDRRTANEKLFF.

The chain employs TRBV5-1 and TRBJ2-5; 7 bases are a match to TRBD2. With 0 bases clipped from V and 2 bases from J, the junction kept 4 bases outside the gene matches. The CDR3 runs to 15 residues. In germline, CDR1 is SGHRS, CDR2 YFSETQ. CDR3 region: CASSLGGAGQETQYF. Here the CDR3 DNA reads TGCGCCAGCAGCTTGGGAGGAGCGGGGCAAGAGACCCAGTACTTC.

This rearrangement joins TRBV7-2 to TRBJ2-3; TRBD2 matches 9 bases. J lost 4 bases, V lost 3 bases, and 5 bases had no gene match. Germline V gene lookup returns CDR1 SGHTA and CDR2 FQGNSA. CDR3 length: 15 residues. The CDR3 coding sequence is TGTGCCAGCAGCTTGGTAGCGGGGGTGGCAGATACGCAGTATTTT. Protein: CASSLVAGVADTQYF.

The gene calls are TRBV6-2 or TRBV6-3 and TRBJ1-5; no clear D gene. With 5 bases removed from V and 7 bases from J, the gap between germline ends came to 12 bases. Germline CDR1 is MNHEY and CDR2 is SVGEGT. This CDR3 is 13 amino acids long. The CDR3 region has the DNA TGTGCCAGCAGTAAGTCTTCCCCGCAGCCCCAGCATTTT. Its translation is CASSKSSPQPQHF.

This clone was detected only a few times. The CDR3 here is CASSQDWLAGGRYEQYF. The CDR3 DNA reads as TGCGCCAGCAGCCAAGATTGGCTAGCGGGGGGTAGGTACGAGCAGTACTTC. The chain carries TRBV4-3 and TRBJ2-7, with TRBD2 matching 11 bases. V shed 0 bases, J shed 4 bases, and the junction held 8 bases outside the gene matches. Per the germline V gene, CDR1 is LGHNA and CDR2 is YSLEER. The CDR3 is 17 amino acids.

The V gene is TRBV29-1, the J gene TRBJ2-2; 7 nucleotides align to TRBD1. The CDR3 totals 14 residues. With V trimmed by 7 bases and J by 7 bases, 12 bases remained unmatched. The germline CDR1 and CDR2 sequences are SQVTM and ANQGSEA. The CDR3 coding sequence is TGCAGCGGGGCGAGGGCAGGGGGAGTCGGGGAGCTGTTTTTT. This encodes CSGARAGGVGELFF.

The J gene is TRBJ2-2, the V gene TRBV6-5; D possibly matches TRBD1 or TRBD2 (5 bases each). V was shortened by 4 bases and J by 5 bases, with 14 bases between the two germline ends. The length of the CDR3 is 15 residues. The germline V gene has CDR1 MNHEY and CDR2 SVGAGI. CDR3 amino acids: CASSLRGARTGELFF. CDR3 nucleotides: TGTGCCAGCAGTTTGAGGGGCGCTAGGACCGGGGAGCTGTTTTTT.

The chain carries TRBV5-1 and TRBJ1-3, with D perhaps TRBD1 (5 bases). V was shortened by 4 bases and J by 0 bases, with 23 bases between the two germline ends. The V gene's germline CDR1 is SGHRS and CDR2 YFSETQ. The CDR3 has 19 amino acids. The CDR3 bases are TGCGCCAGCAGCCCCTCTGTGAACACAGGATCCTTCTCTGGAAACACCATATATTTT. Amino acid sequence: CASSPSVNTGSFSGNTIYF.

This clone was recorded only once. V is TRBV9 and J is TRBJ1-2; maybe TRBD1 (5 bases). Deletions cut 0 bases from V and 3 bases from J, with 15 bases between. Germline assignment: CDR1 SGDLS and CDR2 YYNGEE. This CDR3 is built from 16 residues. The CDR3 protein is CASSVELRGSHYGYTF. The CDR3 region has the DNA TGTGCCAGCAGCGTAGAGTTAAGGGGCTCACACTATGGCTACACCTTC.

The chain employs TRBV21-1 and TRBJ1-1. TRBV21-1 represents a pseudogene. The CDR3 covers 17 residues. The CDR3: CASSLTEWAVLNTEAFF. In DNA, the CDR3 is TGTGCCAGCAGTCTTACGGAGTGGGCCGTTTTGAACACTGAAGCTTTCTTT.

V is TRBV29-1 and J is TRBJ1-5; maybe TRBD1 (6 bases). This CDR3 comprises 13 residues. Germline CDR1 SQVTM, CDR2 ANQGSEA. V dropped 7 bases and J dropped 3 bases, with 13 bases sitting between them. The CDR3: CSATGGHNQPQHF. As DNA, the CDR3 is TGCAGCGCCACGGGGGGGCACAATCAGCCCCAGCATTTT.

The chain employs TRBV10-3 and TRBJ1-6, with D uncertain. The germline V gene has CDR1 ENHRY and CDR2 SYGVKD. Trimming removed 8 bases from V and 0 bases from J, with 11 bases in between. This CDR3 spans 15 amino acids. DNA for the CDR3: TGTGCCATCGGAGAGTCGAGCTCCTATAATTCACCCCTCCACTTT. It is translated as CAIGESSSYNSPLHF.

The chain has TRBV30 and TRBJ1-6, with D maybe TRBD1 (5 bases). CDR3 length: 15 residues. The V gene lost 0 bases and the J gene lost 9 bases, with 15 bases spanning the gap. The germline V gene has CDR1 GTSNPN and CDR2 SVGIG (reference sequence). The DNA for the CDR3 is TGTGCCTGGAGTGTAGGAGGGACCTTTTTTTCACCCCTCCACTTT. The encoded protein is CAWSVGGTFFSPLHF.

The V gene is TRBV27, the J gene TRBJ1-5; tentatively, D is TRBD1 (5 bases). The germline V gene encodes CDR1 MNHEY and CDR2 SMNVEV (reference sequence). The CDR3 totals 16 residues. V lost 6 bases to trimming and J lost 6 bases, with 21 bases between them. In nucleotides, the CDR3 is TGTGCCAGCAGCTGGGATTCCACCGGCGGGGGTCAGCCCCAGCATTTT. Translation: CASSWDSTGGGQPQHF.

This clone was recorded only once. The chain couples TRBV9 to TRBJ2-1; TRBD2 matches at 9 bases. V lost 0 bases to trimming and J lost 3 bases; unmatched junction nucleotides: 1. Germline CDR1 is SGDLS and CDR2 is YYNGEE. The CDR3 loop spans 15 amino acids. Here the CDR3 DNA reads TGTGCCAGCAGCGTAGGTAGCGGGGGCTACAATGAGCAGTTCTTC. Amino acid sequence: CASSVGSGGYNEQFF.

This sequence joins TRBV2 and TRBJ2-1, with TRBD2 matching over 7 bases. J was trimmed by 4 bases and V by 6 bases; bases with no gene match: 6. In germline, CDR1 is SNHLY, CDR2 FYNNEI. This CDR3 spans 14 amino acids. CDR3 DNA sequence: TGTGCCAGCAGGCCGGGGGGTCTTTACAATGAGCAGTTCTTC. Amino acids: CASRPGGLYNEQFF.